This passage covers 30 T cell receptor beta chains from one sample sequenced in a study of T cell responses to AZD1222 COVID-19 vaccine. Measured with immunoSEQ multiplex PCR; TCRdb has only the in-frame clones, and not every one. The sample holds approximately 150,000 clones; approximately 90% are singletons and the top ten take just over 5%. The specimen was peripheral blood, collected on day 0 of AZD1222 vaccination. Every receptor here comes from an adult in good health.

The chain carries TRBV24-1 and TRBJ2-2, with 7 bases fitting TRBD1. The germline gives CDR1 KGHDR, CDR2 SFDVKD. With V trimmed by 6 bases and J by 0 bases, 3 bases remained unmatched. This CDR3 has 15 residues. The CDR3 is CATSSDRANTGELFF. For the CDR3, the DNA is TGTGCCACCAGTTCCGACAGGGCGAACACCGGGGAGCTGTTTTTT.

CDR3 bases: TGTGCCAGCAGGCGGGACAGGGATGAAAAACTGTTTTTT. It encodes CASRRDRDEKLFF. The rearrangement joins TRBV2 to TRBJ1-4, with 9 bases aligning to TRBD1. The CDR3 length is 13 residues. The germline V gene has CDR1 SNHLY and CDR2 FYNNEI. Unmatched junction bases numbered 2, after V lost 6 bases and J lost 6 bases.

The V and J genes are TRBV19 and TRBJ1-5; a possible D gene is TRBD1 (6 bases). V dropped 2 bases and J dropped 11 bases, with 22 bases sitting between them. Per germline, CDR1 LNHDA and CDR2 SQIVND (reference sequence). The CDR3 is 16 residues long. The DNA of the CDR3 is TGTGCCAGTAGTATAATAAGGGGGATCGGCCCAGAGGCCCAGCATTTT. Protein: CASSIIRGIGPEAQHF. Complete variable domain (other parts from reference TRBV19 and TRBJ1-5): DGGITQSPKYLFRKEGQNVTLSCEQNLNHDAMYWYRQDPGQGLRLIYYSQIVNDFQKGDIAEGYSVSREKKESFPLTVTSAQKNPTAFYLCASSIIRGIGPEAQHFGDGTRLSIL.

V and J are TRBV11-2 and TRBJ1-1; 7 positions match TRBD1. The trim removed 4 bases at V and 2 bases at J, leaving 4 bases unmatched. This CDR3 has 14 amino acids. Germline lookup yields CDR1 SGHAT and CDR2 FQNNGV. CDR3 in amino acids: CASSSGTENTEAFF. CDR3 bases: TGTGCCAGCAGCTCAGGGACAGAAAACACTGAAGCTTTCTTT.

DNA for the CDR3: TGTGCCAGCAGAGAGGGACCAAGCAATCAGCCCCAGCATTTT. Translation: CASREGPSNQPQHF. This rearrangement joins TRBV6-5 to TRBJ1-5, with a tentative D call TRBD1 (5 bases). Trimming cost V 6 bases and J 1 base, with 10 bases left between them. In germline, CDR1 is MNHEY, CDR2 SVGAGI. This CDR3 has 14 residues.

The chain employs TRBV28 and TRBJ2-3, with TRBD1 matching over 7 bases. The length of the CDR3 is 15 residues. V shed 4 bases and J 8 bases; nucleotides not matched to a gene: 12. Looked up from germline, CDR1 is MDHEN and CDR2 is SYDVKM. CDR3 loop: CASSSVGQGVSTQYF. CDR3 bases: TGTGCCAGCAGTTCTGTCGGGCAGGGGGTCAGTACGCAGTATTTT. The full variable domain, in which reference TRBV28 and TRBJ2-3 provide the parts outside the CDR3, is DVKVTQSSRYLVKRTGEKVFLECVQDMDHENMFWYRQDPGLGLRLIYFSYDVKMKEKGDIPEGYSVSREKKERFSLILESASTNQTSMYLCASSSVGQGVSTQYFGPGTRLTVL.

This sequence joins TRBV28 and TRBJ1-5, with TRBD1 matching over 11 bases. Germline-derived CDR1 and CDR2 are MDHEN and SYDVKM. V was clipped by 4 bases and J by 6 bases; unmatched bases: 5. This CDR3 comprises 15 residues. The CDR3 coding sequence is TGTGCCAGCAGTTCTGGGACAGGGGGTATTCAGCCCCAGCATTTT. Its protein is CASSSGTGGIQPQHF.

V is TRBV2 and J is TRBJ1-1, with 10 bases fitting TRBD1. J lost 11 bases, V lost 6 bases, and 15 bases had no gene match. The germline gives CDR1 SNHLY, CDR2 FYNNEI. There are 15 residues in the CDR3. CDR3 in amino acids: CASSRDRDRGVGAFF. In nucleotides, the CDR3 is TGTGCCAGCAGCCGAGACCGGGACAGGGGAGTCGGGGCTTTCTTT. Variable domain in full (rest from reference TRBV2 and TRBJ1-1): EPEVTQTPSHQVTQMGQEVILRCVPISNHLYFYWYRQILGQKVEFLVSFYNNEISEKSEIFDDQFSVERPDGSNFTLKIRSTKLEDSAMYFCASSRDRDRGVGAFFGQGTRLTVV.

In nucleotides, the CDR3 is TGCAGTGCTAGTTGGTTAGCGGGATCCATCGAGTTCTTC. Translating it yields CSASWLAGSIEFF. This chain uses TRBV20-1 with TRBJ2-1; 8 nucleotides align to TRBD2. The V and J ends lost 3 bases and 14 bases, in that order; junction bases with no gene match: 12. Germline V gene lookup returns CDR1 DFQATT and CDR2 SNEGSKA (reference sequence). The CDR3 consists of 13 residues.

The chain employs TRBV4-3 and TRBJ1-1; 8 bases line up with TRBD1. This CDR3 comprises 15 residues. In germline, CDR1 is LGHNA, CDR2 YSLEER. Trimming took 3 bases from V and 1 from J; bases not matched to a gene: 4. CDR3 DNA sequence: TGCGCCAGCAGCCATTTTGGACAGGGGAACACTGAAGCTTTCTTT. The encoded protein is CASSHFGQGNTEAFF.

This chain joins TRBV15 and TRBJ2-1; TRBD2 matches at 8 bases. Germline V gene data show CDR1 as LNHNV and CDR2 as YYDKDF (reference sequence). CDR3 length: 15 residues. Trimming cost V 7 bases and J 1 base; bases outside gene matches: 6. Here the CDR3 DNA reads TGTGCCACCACCACGGGACTAGTTTCCTACAATGAGCAGTTCTTC. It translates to CATTTGLVSYNEQFF.

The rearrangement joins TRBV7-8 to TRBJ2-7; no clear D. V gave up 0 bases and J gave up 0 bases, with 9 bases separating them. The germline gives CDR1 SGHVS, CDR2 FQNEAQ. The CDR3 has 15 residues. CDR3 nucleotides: TGTGCCAGCAGCTTAGCTGGGTCAGGCTCCTACGAGCAGTACTTC. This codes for CASSLAGSGSYEQYF.

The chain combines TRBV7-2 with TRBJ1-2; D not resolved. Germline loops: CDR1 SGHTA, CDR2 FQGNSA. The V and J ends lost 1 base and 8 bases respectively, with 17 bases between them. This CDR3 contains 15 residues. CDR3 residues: CASSLEVGKGRGYTF. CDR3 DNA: TGTGCCAGCAGCTTAGAGGTGGGGAAAGGGAGGGGCTACACCTTC.

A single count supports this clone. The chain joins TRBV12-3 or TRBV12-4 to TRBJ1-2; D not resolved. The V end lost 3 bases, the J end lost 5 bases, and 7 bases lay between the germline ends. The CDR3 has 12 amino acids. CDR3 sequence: CASSLREYGYTF. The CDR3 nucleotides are TGTGCCAGCAGTTTGAGGGAGTATGGCTACACCTTC.

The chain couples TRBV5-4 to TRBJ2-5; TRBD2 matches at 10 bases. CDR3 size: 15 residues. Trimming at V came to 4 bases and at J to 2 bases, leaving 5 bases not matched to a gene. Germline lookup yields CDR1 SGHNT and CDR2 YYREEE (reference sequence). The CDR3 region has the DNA TGTGCCAGCAGCGGAGCGGGAGGGGGGCAAGAGACCCAGTACTTC. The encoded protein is CASSGAGGGQETQYF.

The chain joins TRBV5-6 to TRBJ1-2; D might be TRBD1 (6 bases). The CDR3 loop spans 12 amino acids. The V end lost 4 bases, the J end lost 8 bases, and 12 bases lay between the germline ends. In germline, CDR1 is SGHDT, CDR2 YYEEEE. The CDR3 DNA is TGTGCCAGCAGCGCCGGGACACTAGGCTACACCTTC. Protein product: CASSAGTLGYTF.

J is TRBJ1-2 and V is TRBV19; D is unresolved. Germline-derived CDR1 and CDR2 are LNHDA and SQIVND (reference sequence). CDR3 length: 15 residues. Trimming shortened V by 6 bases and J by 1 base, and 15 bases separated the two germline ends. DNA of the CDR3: TGTGCCAGTAGCCCCCTTGGAGCAGATAACTATGGCTACACCTTC. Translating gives CASSPLGADNYGYTF.

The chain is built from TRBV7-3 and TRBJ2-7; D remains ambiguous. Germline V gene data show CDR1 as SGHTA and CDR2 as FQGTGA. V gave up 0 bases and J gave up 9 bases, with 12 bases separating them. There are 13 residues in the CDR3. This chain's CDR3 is CASSLTFNARQYF. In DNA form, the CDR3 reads TGTGCCAGCAGCTTAACGTTCAATGCTAGGCAGTACTTC. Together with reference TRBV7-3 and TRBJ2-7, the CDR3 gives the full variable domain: GAGVSQTPSNKVTEKGKYVELRCDPISGHTALYWYRQSLGQGPEFLIYFQGTGAADDSGLPNDRFFAVRPEGSVSTLKIQRTERGDSAVYLCASSLTFNARQYFGPGTRLTVT.

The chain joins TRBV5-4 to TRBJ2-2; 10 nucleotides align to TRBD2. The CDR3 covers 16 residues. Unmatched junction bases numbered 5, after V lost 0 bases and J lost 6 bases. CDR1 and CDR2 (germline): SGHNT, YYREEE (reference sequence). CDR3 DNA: TGTGCCAGCAGCTTGGGGGGACTAGCGATCGCCGGGGAGCTGTTTTTT. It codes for CASSLGGLAIAGELFF. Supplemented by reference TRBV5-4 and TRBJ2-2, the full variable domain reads ETGVTQSPTHLIKTRGQQVTLRCSSQSGHNTVSWYQQALGQGPQFIFQYYREEENGRGNFPPRFSGLQFPNYSSELNVNALELDDSALYLCASSLGGLAIAGELFFGEGSRLTVL.

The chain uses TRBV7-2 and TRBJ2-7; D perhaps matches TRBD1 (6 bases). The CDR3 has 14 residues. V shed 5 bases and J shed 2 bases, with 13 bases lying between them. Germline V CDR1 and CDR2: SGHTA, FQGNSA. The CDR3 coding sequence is TGTGCCAGCAGCGCCGGGACAACGACCTACGAGCAGTACTTC. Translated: CASSAGTTTYEQYF.

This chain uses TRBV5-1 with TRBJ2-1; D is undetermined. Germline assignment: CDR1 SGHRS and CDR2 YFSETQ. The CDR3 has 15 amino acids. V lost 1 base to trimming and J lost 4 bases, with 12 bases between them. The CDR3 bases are TGCGCCAGCAGCTTGATGACGACTGCATACAATGAGCAGTTCTTC. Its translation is CASSLMTTAYNEQFF.

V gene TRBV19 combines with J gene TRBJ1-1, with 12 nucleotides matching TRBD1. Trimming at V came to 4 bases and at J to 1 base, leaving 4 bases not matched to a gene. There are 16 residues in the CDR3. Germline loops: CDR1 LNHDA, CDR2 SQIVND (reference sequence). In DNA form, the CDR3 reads TGTGCCAGTAGTACTCGGGACAGGGGGCAGAACACTGAAGCTTTCTTT. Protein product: CASSTRDRGQNTEAFF.

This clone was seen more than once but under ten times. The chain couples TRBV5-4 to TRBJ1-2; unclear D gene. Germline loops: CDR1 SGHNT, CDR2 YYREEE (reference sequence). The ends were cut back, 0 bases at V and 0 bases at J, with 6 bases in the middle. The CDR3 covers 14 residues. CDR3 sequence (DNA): TGTGCCAGCAGCTTGGACCAGGCTAACTATGGCTACACCTTC. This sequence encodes CASSLDQANYGYTF.

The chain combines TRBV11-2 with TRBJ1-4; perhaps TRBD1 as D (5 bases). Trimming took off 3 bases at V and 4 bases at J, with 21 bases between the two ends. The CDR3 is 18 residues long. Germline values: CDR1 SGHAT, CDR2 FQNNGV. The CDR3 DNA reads TGTGCCAGCAGCTTCCTTCTCGGTTTAGGGAGGGGTAATGAAAAACTGTTTTTT. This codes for CASSFLLGLGRGNEKLFF. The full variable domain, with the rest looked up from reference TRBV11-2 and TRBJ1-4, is EAGVAQSPRYKIIEKRQSVAFWCNPISGHATLYWYQQILGQGPKLLIQFQNNGVVDDSQLPKDRFSAERLKGVDSTLKIQPAKLEDSAVYLCASSFLLGLGRGNEKLFFGSGTQLSVL.

CDR3 residues: CASSFAREGPNEQFF. CDR3 sequence (DNA): TGTGCCAGCAGCTTTGCGCGGGAGGGCCCCAATGAGCAGTTCTTC. The chain links TRBV12-1 to TRBJ2-1; the table gives TRBD2 as D, unverified against the DNA. TRBV12-1 corresponds to a pseudogene. This CDR3 spans 15 amino acids.

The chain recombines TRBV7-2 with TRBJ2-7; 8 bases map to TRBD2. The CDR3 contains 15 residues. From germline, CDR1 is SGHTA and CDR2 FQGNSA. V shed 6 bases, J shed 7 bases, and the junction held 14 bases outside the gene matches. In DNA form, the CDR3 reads TGTGCCAGCAGTAAATGGGCGGGGGGCGAAGGGGAGCAGTACTTC. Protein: CASSKWAGGEGEQYF.

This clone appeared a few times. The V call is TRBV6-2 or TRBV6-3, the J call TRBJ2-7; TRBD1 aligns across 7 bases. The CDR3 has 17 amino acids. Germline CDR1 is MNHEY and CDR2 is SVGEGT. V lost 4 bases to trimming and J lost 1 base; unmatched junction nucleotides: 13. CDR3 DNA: TGTGCCAGCAGTTCACCCCTCGGACAGGCTACTTCCTACGAGCAGTACTTC. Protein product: CASSSPLGQATSYEQYF.

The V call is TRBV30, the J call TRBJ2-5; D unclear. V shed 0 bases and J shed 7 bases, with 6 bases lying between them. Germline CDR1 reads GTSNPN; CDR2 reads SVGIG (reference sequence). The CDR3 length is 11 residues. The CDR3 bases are TGTGCCTGGAGTGTTGTGGGGACCCAGTACTTC. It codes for CAWSVVGTQYF.

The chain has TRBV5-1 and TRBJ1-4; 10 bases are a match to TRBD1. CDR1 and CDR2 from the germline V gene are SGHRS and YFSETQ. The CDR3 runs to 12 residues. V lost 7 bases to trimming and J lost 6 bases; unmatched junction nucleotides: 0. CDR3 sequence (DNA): TGCGCCAGCGGGACAGGGGATGAAAAACTGTTTTTT. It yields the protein CASGTGDEKLFF.

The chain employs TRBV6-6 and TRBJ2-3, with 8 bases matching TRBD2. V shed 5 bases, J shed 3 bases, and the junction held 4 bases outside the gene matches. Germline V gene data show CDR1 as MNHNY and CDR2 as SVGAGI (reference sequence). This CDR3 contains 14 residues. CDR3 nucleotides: TGTGCCAGCAGTAGGGCTAGCGGGACAGATACGCAGTATTTT. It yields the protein CASSRASGTDTQYF.